Listed below are T cell receptor beta chains from one sample, sequenced in a study of T cells in Graves' hyperthyroidism and ophthalmopathy. TCRdb reprocessed the multiplex PCR reads with MiXCR, giving one entry per CDR3 protein. The sample carries 100,000 to 140,000 distinct CDR3 sequences, 15% to 20% recorded once. Sequences were obtained from blood. Source of these receptors: a woman aged 45-65 years with Graves' hyperthyroidism. The conserved cysteine and the conserved F or W are not part of the CDR3 here.

len	j_gene	v_gene	CDR3aa
16	TRBJ2-1	TRBV30	AWSLIIAGGNRGNEQF
10	TRBJ2-1	TRBV30	AWSRRGNEQF
12	TRBJ1-2	TRBV6-1	ASSVSRGLSGYT
11	TRBJ2-1	TRBV30	AWSVNSGNEQF
13	TRBJ1-5	TRBV19	ASSQSGIHNQPQH
14	TRBJ1-1	TRBV7-9	ASSKQGSMVNTEAF
11	TRBJ1-1	TRBV6-2/TRBV6-3	ASSATGPLAAF
13	TRBJ2-5	TRBV13	ASSLTPGGQETQY
12	TRBJ1-5	TRBV5-1	ASSLGQGWQPQH
13	TRBJ2-3	TRBV5-1	ASTTSGGPTDTQY
13	TRBJ2-7	TRBV28	ASSLGGQGAFEQY
12	TRBJ2-7	TRBV12-3/TRBV12-4	ASSSGLAAYEQY
10	TRBJ2-1	TRBV5-1	ASSLGENEQF
10	TRBJ1-2	TRBV28	ASSPTSWGYT
11	TRBJ2-2	TRBV10-1	ASSAFGTGELF
9	TRBJ2-3	TRBV29-1	SVAPGGTQY
15	TRBJ2-1	TRBV11-2	ASSSQTSGRGQGEQF
14	TRBJ2-3	TRBV28	ASSPGRQSSTDTQY
11	TRBJ1-1	TRBV5-1	ASSLVLNTEAF
12	TRBJ1-2	TRBV9	ASSVESSHYGYT
9	TRBJ2-1	TRBV30	AWSDGGEQF
12	TRBJ1-5	TRBV2	ASRGQGRGQPQH
11	TRBJ1-3	TRBV28	ASSNRAGNTIY
10	TRBJ1-2	TRBV7-9	ASSLATEGYT
14	TRBJ2-7	TRBV7-9	ASSSGQGSSSYEQY
13	TRBJ1-1	TRBV7-9	ASSLGQGGNTEAF
14	TRBJ2-1	TRBV7-3	ASSSGLSGAANEQF
11	TRBJ2-1	TRBV12-3/TRBV12-4	ASSSRAYNEQF
13	TRBJ1-4	TRBV15	ATRAGFRGEEKLF
12	TRBJ1-2	TRBV18	ASSPEGWGYGYT
13	TRBJ2-1	TRBV6-5	ASSSLLAGGDEQF
11	TRBJ2-3	TRBV5-1	ASRLAGMGTQY
12	TRBJ1-4	TRBV27	ASSQRQGNEKLF
13	TRBJ1-5	TRBV3-1	ASSPRQGPNQPQH
10	TRBJ1-1	TRBV5-1	ASSSGQGEAF
14	TRBJ2-3	TRBV28	ASSSPGLAAGATQY
12	TRBJ2-5	TRBV29-1	SVERRPTGETQY
11	TRBJ2-5	TRBV12-3/TRBV12-4	ASTERALETQY
14	TRBJ2-3	TRBV7-6	ASSKLAGGLTDTQY
16	TRBJ2-3	TRBV27	ASSLSAGGSLFTDTQY
10	TRBJ1-1	TRBV3-1	ASSPQDTEAF
13	TRBJ2-1	TRBV18	ASSPLQSSYNEQF
13	TRBJ2-2	TRBV29-1	SVELADRNTGELF
11	TRBJ1-5	TRBV20-1	SASSGINQPQH
13	TRBJ1-2	TRBV11-2	ASSFSGQGVLGYT
11	TRBJ2-2	TRBV7-6	ASSLSDTGELF
13	TRBJ1-1	TRBV6-1	ASTSRDRGPTEAF
17	TRBJ2-4	TRBV2	ASSGTRGTSGIRKNIQY
11	TRBJ2-1	TRBV6-2/TRBV6-3	ASSYIGGNEQF
15	TRBJ2-5	TRBV9	ASSPPRTRPNQETQY
16	TRBJ2-7	TRBV11-2	ASNDWGGFSINGDEQY
14	TRBJ1-5	TRBV2	ASRATGGAGNQPQH
12	TRBJ2-3	TRBV27	ASSLPGTREPQY
11	TRBJ2-1	TRBV7-9	ASSLGARDEQF
14	TRBJ1-1	TRBV13	ASSPPGGFDYTEAF
12	TRBJ2-3	TRBV9	ASSVEPATDTQY
14	TRBJ2-3	TRBV11-3	ASSLGSRGTTDTQY
14	TRBJ1-1	TRBV5-1	ASSLALTGRGTEAF
9	TRBJ2-7	TRBV6-5	ASSYGHEQY
19	TRBJ2-7	TRBV28	ASSFYICSAEKTSVYYEQY